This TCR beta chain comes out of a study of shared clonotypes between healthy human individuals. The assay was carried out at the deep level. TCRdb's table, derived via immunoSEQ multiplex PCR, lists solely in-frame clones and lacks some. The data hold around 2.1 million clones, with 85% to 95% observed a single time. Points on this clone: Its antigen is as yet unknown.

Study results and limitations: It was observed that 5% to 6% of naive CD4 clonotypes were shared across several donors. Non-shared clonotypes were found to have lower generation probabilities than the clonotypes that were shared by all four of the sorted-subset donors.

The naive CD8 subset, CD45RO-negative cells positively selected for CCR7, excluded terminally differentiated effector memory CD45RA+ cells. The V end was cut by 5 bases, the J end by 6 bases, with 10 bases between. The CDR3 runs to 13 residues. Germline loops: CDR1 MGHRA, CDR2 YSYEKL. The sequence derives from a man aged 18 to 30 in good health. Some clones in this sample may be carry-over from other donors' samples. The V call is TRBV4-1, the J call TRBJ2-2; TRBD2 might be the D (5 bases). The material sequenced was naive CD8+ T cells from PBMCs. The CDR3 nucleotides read TGCGCCAGCAGCGAAGGACTGTCCGGGGAGCTGTTTTTT. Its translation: CASSEGLSGELFF.